This TCR beta chain was observed in a study of T cell responses to AZD1222 COVID-19 vaccine. Trimming cost V 1 base and J 9 bases; bases outside gene matches: 22. The V gene's germline CDR1 is SQVTM and CDR2 ANQGSEA. The CDR3 is 20 residues long. Clones were read by immunoSEQ multiplex PCR, and TCRdb kept only the in-frame ones, dropping some. The sample lists roughly 120,000 clones, roughly 90% seen once, with 11% to 15% in the top ten. Sample: peripheral blood, taken on day 0 of AZD1222 vaccination. The J gene is TRBJ2-1, the V gene TRBV29-1; the match to TRBD1 covers 12 bases. The sequence was obtained from an adult in good health. The CDR3 is CSVEGGEGQGAGSGWGEQFF. CDR3 coding DNA: TGCAGCGTTGAAGGCGGTGAGGGACAGGGGGCAGGGTCAGGATGGGGTGAGCAGTTCTTC.